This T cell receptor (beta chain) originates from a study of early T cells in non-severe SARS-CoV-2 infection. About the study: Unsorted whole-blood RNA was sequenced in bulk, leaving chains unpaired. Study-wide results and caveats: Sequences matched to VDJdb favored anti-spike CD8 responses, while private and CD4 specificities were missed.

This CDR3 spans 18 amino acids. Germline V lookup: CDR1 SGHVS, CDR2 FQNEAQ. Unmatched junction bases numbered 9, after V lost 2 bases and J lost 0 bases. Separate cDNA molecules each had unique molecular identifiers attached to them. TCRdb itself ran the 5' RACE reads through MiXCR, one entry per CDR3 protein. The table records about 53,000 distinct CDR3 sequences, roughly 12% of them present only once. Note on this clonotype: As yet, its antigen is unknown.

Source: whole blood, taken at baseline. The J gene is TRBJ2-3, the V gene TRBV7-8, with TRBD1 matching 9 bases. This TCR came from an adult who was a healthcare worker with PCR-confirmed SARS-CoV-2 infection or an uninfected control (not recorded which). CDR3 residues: CASSLFVTGGQSTDTQYF. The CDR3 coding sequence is TGTGCCAGCAGCTTATTTGTGACAGGGGGGCAGAGCACAGATACGCAGTATTTT.